Listed here are 17 T cell receptor beta chains from one sample, sequenced in a study of control samples from healthy donors and cancer patients. Assay: immunoSEQ multiplex PCR; the TCRdb copy retains only in-frame clones and omits some. The repertoire has about 58,000 clones, roughly 94% of them found once; the top ten carry almost 4%. The material sequenced was blood. The receptors derive from a man in his thirties or forties in good health.

The V and J genes are TRBV19 and TRBJ2-5; 14 nucleotides agree with TRBD2. In germline, CDR1 is LNHDA, CDR2 SQIVND (reference sequence). Losses at the gene ends were 3 bases for V and 7 bases for J; bases not matched to a gene: 7. The length of the CDR3 is 16 residues. CDR3: CASSMGLAGEPGTQYF. Here the CDR3 DNA reads TGTGCCAGTAGTATGGGACTAGCGGGGGAGCCGGGGACCCAGTACTTC. Looking up the rest from reference TRBV19 and TRBJ2-5 gives the full variable domain: DGGITQSPKYLFRKEGQNVTLSCEQNLNHDAMYWYRQDPGQGLRLIYYSQIVNDFQKGDIAEGYSVSREKKESFPLTVTSAQKNPTAFYLCASSMGLAGEPGTQYFGPGTRLLVL.

Concerning this clone itself: At one boundary the junction diverges from the germline segment, which might be a read error. The sample contains more than one DNA sequence encoding this CDR3. The chain joins TRBV28 to TRBJ1-6, with TRBD1 identical over 11 bases. This CDR3 spans 16 amino acids. Germline V lookup: CDR1 MDHEN, CDR2 SYDVKM. CDR3 in DNA: TGTGCCAGCAGTTCGATTGGGACAGGGGGTGATTCGCCCCTCCACTTT. This sequence encodes CASSSIGTGGDSPLHF.

V is TRBV4-3 and J is TRBJ2-7; D ambiguous. V was clipped by 0 bases and J by 5 bases, with 14 bases between them. This CDR3 comprises 15 residues. Germline V CDR1 and CDR2: LGHNA, YSLEER. Here the CDR3 reads CASSQDTAGADEQYF. CDR3 in DNA: TGCGCCAGCAGCCAAGACACGGCAGGCGCCGACGAGCAGTACTTC.

The chain recombines TRBV4-1 with TRBJ1-2, with D uncertain. This CDR3 is built from 13 residues. Between the trimmed V and J ends, which lost 1 base and 8 bases, there was a span of 11 bases. Germline V gene sequence: CDR1 MGHRA, CDR2 YSYEKL. The CDR3 spells CASSQAGLGGYTF. CDR3 bases: TGCGCCAGCAGCCAAGCAGGATTAGGGGGCTACACCTTC.

This chain connects TRBV4-1 to TRBJ2-2; D gene uncertain. V was trimmed by 2 bases and J by 7 bases, leaving 8 bases between them. The CDR3 has 13 amino acids. CDR1 and CDR2 (germline): MGHRA, YSYEKL. This CDR3 is CASSQPSGGELFF. The DNA for the CDR3 is TGCGCCAGCAGCCAACCGTCGGGCGGGGAGCTGTTTTTT.

This rearrangement joins TRBV11-2 to TRBJ2-1; D uncertain. Germline loops: CDR1 SGHAT, CDR2 FQNNGV. The CDR3 is 11 residues long. V shed 5 bases and J shed 4 bases, with 3 bases lying between them. CDR3 in DNA: TGTGCCAGCAGCAATTACAATGAGCAGTTCTTC. Translation: CASSNYNEQFF.

This rearrangement joins TRBV7-3 to TRBJ2-3; no firm D call. Looked up from germline, CDR1 is SGHTA and CDR2 is FQGTGA. The CDR3 is 11 amino acids. Trimming shortened V by 2 bases and J by 6 bases, and 3 bases separated the two germline ends. CDR3 region: CASSLLDTQYF. The CDR3 DNA sequence: TGTGCCAGCAGCTTATTGGATACGCAGTATTTT.

The chain carries TRBV10-1 and TRBJ1-1, with D possibly being TRBD1 (5 bases). Germline lookup yields CDR1 WNHNN and CDR2 SYGVQD (reference sequence). Between the trimmed V and J ends, which lost 3 bases and 2 bases, there was a span of 16 bases. The CDR3 extends over 16 amino acids. The CDR3 sequence: CASSDSDGRGNTEAFF. DNA for the CDR3: TGCGCCAGCAGTGATTCGGACGGACGGGGCAACACTGAAGCTTTCTTT.

This sequence joins TRBV10-3 and TRBJ2-1, with 9 bases aligning to TRBD1. This CDR3 has 18 residues. V shed 1 base, J shed 1 base, and the junction held 8 bases outside the gene matches. In germline, CDR1 is ENHRY, CDR2 SYGVKD. CDR3 bases: TGTGCCATCAGTGAGTTAACCGGGGGGACAGGGTCCTACAATGAGCAGTTCTTC. It yields the protein CAISELTGGTGSYNEQFF.

The rearrangement links TRBV10-1 to TRBJ2-7; 7 bases line up with TRBD1. Germline CDR1 reads WNHNN; CDR2 reads SYGVQD (reference sequence). V lost 2 bases to trimming and J lost 2 bases; unmatched junction nucleotides: 3. CDR3 length equals 14 residues. Here the CDR3 DNA reads TGCGCCAGCAGTGAGGCAGGGGGTCCCTACGAGCAGTACTTC. Protein product: CASSEAGGPYEQYF.

The chain joins TRBV11-1 to TRBJ2-3; the D is unclear. V dropped 5 bases and J dropped 0 bases, with 3 bases sitting between them. CDR1 and CDR2 (germline): SGHAT, FQDESV (reference sequence). CDR3 length equals 12 residues. CDR3 amino acids: CASSLSTDTQYF. As DNA, the CDR3 is TGTGCCAGCAGCCTAAGCACAGATACGCAGTATTTT.

The chain employs TRBV28 and TRBJ2-7; no definite D call. V lost 3 bases and J lost 6, with 15 bases in between. The germline CDR1 and CDR2 sequences are MDHEN and SYDVKM. This CDR3 comprises 14 residues. The CDR3 coding sequence is TGTGCCAGCAGTTTGGCAGCCTGGGGTTCCGAGCAGTACTTC. Translated, it gives CASSLAAWGSEQYF.

The gene calls are TRBV30 and TRBJ1-4; the match to TRBD1 covers 8 bases. CDR1 is GTSNPN, CDR2 SVGIG, per germline (reference sequence). The CDR3 sequence is 13 residues long. V trimming: 5 bases; J trimming: 4 bases; junction bases outside the gene matches: 3. CDR3 protein: CAWGTGNNEKLFF. The CDR3 DNA reads as TGTGCCTGGGGGACAGGCAATAATGAAAAACTGTTTTTT.

The chain links TRBV25-1 to TRBJ1-3; D is unclear. The length of the CDR3 is 11 residues. Germline V gene sequence: CDR1 MGHDK, CDR2 SYGVNS. With 5 bases removed from V and 6 bases from J, the gap between germline ends came to 5 bases. The CDR3: CASSSVNTIYF. The DNA for the CDR3 is TGTGCCAGCAGTAGTGTAAACACCATATATTTT.

This clone was seen once. The chain employs TRBV9 and TRBJ2-1; 15 positions agree with TRBD2. V was pared by 4 bases and J by 8 bases, with 7 bases of the junction left unmatched. Germline V lookup: CDR1 SGDLS, CDR2 YYNGEE. CDR3 length equals 16 residues. CDR3 sequence reads: CASSPGTSGRSHEQFF. The DNA of the CDR3 is TGTGCCAGCAGCCCCGGGACTAGCGGGAGGTCCCATGAGCAGTTCTTC.

The rearrangement joins TRBV28 to TRBJ1-2; no reliable D call. CDR3 length: 11 amino acids. CDR1 and CDR2 (germline): MDHEN, SYDVKM. The germline V and J ends were trimmed by 7 bases and 7 bases, with 10 bases remaining between them. CDR3 protein: CASTTLLGYTF. In DNA form, the CDR3 reads TGTGCCAGCACCACTCTCCTTGGCTACACCTTC.

This chain's CDR3 is CASSELAVEQFF. The CDR3 DNA follows: TGTGCCAGCAGTGAATTAGCGGTTGAGCAGTTCTTC. The rearrangement joins TRBV2 to TRBJ2-1, with a possible D match to TRBD2 (6 bases). The CDR3 loop spans 12 amino acids. V dropped 2 bases and J dropped 9 bases, with 8 bases sitting between them. The V gene's germline CDR1 is SNHLY and CDR2 FYNNEI.